This TCR beta chain was retrieved from a study of blood T cell repertoires in COVID-19. Whole-study context: Collection of acute and convalescent COVID-19 samples took place in the United States, Italy and Spain.

V was clipped by 4 bases and J by 0 bases; unmatched bases: 6. This CDR3 is 16 amino acids long. Germline CDR1 is SGHAT and CDR2 is FQNNGV. In the original workflow: Reference gene primer amplification in the assay estimated nucleated cell counts. Method: immunoSEQ multiplex PCR; TCRdb's copy keeps in-frame clones and lacks some. V, J and clone size derive from that table, while D and trimming were established from the DNA sequence. The sample records fewer than 250,000 clones, less than 85% being singletons. The rearrangement joins TRBV11-2 to TRBJ2-3; 8 nucleotides line up with TRBD2. The receptor was isolated from a woman between 45 and 60 years old with acute or convalescent COVID-19. The sample taken for sequencing was peripheral blood. The chain's CDR3 is CASSSLSGRSTDTQYF. In DNA, the CDR3 is TGTGCCAGCAGCTCCTTGAGCGGGAGAAGCACAGATACGCAGTATTTT.